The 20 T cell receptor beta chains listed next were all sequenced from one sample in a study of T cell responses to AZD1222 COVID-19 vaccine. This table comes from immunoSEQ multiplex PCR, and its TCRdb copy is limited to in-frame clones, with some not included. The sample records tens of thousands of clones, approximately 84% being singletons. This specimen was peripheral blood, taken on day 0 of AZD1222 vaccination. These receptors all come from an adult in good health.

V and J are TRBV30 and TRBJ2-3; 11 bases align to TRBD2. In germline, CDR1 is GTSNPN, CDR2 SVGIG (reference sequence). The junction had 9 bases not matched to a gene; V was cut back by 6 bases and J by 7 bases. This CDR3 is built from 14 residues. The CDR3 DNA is TGTGCCTGCTCGACTAGCGGGACCCGCCATACGCAGTATTTT. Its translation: CACSTSGTRHTQYF.

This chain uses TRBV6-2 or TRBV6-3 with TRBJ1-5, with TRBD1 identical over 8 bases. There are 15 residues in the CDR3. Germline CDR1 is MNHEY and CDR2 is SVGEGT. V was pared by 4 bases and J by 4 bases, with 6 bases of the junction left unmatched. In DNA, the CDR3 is TGTGCCAGCAGTTCGGGACAGGCGCAAAATCAGCCCCAGCATTTT. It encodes CASSSGQAQNQPQHF.

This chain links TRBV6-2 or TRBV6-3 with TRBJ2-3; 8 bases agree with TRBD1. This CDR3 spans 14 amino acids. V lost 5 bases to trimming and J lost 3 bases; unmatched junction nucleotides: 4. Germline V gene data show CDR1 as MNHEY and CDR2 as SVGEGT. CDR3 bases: TGTGCCAGCAGTAGACAGGGGAATACAGATACGCAGTATTTT. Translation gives CASSRQGNTDTQYF.

The CDR3 loop reads CASSPRGTNTGELFF. The CDR3 region has the DNA TGTGCCAGCTCACCGCGGGGAACGAACACCGGGGAGCTGTTTTTT. The gene calls are TRBV18 and TRBJ2-2; a possible D gene is TRBD2 (6 bases). The germline CDR1 and CDR2 sequences are KGHSH and LQKENI. V shed 3 bases and J shed 0 bases, with 8 bases lying between them. The CDR3 length is 15 residues.

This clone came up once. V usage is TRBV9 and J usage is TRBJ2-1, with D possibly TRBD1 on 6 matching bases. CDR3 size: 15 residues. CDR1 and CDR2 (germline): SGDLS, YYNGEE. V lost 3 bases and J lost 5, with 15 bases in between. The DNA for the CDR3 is TGTGCCAGCAGCGGCGCCGGGACACTCAACAATGAGCAGTTCTTC. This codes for CASSGAGTLNNEQFF.

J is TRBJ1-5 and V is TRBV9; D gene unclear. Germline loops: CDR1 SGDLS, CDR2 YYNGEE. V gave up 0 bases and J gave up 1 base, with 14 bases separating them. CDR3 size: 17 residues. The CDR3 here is CASSVEHDIESNQPQHF. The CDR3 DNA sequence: TGTGCCAGCAGCGTAGAACACGACATAGAGAGCAATCAGCCCCAGCATTTT.

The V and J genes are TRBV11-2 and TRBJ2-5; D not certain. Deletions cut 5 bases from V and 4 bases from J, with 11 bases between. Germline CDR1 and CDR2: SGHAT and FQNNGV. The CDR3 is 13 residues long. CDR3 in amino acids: CASSLNPRETQYF. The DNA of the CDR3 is TGTGCCAGCAGCCTAAATCCGAGAGAGACCCAGTACTTC.

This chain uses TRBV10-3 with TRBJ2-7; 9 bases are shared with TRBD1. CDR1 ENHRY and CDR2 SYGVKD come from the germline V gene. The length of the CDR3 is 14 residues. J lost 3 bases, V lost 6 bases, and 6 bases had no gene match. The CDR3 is CAISPDRGNYEQYF. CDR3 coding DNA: TGTGCCATCAGCCCGGACAGGGGAAACTACGAGCAGTACTTC.

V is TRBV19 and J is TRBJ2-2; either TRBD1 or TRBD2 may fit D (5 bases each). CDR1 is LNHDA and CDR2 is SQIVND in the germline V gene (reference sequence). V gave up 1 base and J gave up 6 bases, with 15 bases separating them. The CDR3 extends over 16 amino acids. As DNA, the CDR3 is TGTGCCAGTAGTATAGGTTGGGACCCTCGTTCCGGGGAGCTGTTTTTT. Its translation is CASSIGWDPRSGELFF.

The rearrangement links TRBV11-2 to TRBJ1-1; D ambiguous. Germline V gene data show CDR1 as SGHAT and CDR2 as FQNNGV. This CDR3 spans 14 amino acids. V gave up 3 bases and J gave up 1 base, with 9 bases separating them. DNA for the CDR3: TGTGCCAGCAGCTTTCCTGGGCAGAACACTGAAGCTTTCTTT. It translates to CASSFPGQNTEAFF.

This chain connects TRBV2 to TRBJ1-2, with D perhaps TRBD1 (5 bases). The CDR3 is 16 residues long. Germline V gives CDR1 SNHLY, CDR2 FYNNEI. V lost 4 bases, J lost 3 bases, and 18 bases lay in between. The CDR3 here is CASSVQGELTDYGYTF. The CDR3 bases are TGTGCCAGCAGTGTCCAGGGTGAGCTTACAGACTATGGCTACACCTTC.

This chain's CDR3 is CASSESAQTYGYTF. DNA for the CDR3: TGTGCCAGCAGTGAGTCGGCACAAACCTATGGCTACACCTTC. V is TRBV25-1 and J is TRBJ1-2; D is undetermined. The CDR3 is 14 amino acids. V dropped 3 bases and J dropped 4 bases, with 12 bases sitting between them. The germline V gene encodes CDR1 MGHDK and CDR2 SYGVNS.

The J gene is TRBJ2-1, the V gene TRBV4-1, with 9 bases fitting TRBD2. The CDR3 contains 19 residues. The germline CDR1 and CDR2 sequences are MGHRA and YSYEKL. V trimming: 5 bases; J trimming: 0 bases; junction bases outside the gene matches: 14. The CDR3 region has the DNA TGCGCCAGCAGCTTTAGCGGGAGAGGGGGGTCGGGCTCCTACAATGAGCAGTTCTTC. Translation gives CASSFSGRGGSGSYNEQFF.

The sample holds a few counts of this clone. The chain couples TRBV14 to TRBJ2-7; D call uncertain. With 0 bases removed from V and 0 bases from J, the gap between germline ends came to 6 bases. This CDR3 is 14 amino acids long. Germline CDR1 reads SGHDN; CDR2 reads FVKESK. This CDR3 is CASSQESSSYEQYF. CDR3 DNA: TGTGCCAGCAGCCAAGAAAGTAGCTCCTACGAGCAGTACTTC.

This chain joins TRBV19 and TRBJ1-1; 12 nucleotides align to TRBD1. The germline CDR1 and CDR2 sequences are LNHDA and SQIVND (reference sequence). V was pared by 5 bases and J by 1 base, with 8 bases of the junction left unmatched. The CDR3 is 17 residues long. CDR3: CASSSRDRGLGNTEAFF. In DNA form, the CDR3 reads TGTGCCAGTAGTTCACGGGACAGGGGGCTGGGGAACACTGAAGCTTTCTTT.

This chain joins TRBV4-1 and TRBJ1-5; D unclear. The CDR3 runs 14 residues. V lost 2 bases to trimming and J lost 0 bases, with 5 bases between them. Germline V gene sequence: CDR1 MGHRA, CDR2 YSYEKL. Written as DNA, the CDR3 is TGCGCCAGCAGCCAACAGTATAGCAATCAGCCCCAGCATTTT. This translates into CASSQQYSNQPQHF.

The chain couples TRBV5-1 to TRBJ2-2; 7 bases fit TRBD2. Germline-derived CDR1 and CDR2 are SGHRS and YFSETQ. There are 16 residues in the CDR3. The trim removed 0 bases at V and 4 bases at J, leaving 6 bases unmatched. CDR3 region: CASSLDRGSTTGELFF. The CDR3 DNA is TGCGCCAGCAGCTTGGACCGCGGGAGTACCACCGGGGAGCTGTTTTTT.

The CDR3 loop is CASSQFPDPQRSYEQYF. The CDR3 DNA reads as TGCGCCAGCAGCCAATTTCCGGACCCACAGAGGTCCTACGAGCAGTACTTC. This chain uses TRBV4-1 with TRBJ2-7; the D is unclear. Trimming took off 2 bases at V and 1 base at J, with 18 bases between the two ends. Germline V gives CDR1 MGHRA, CDR2 YSYEKL. The CDR3 spans 17 residues.

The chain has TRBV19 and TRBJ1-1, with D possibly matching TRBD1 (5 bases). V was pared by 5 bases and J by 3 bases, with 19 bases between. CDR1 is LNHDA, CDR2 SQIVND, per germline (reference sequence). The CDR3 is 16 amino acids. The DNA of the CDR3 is TGTGCCAGTAGTCGGAGAAGCGGGGGGATGGACACTGAAGCTTTCTTT. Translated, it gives CASSRRSGGMDTEAFF.

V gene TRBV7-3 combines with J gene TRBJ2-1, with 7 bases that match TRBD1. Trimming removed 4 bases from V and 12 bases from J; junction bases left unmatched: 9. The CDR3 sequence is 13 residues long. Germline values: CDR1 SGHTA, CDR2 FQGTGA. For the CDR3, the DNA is TGTGCCAGCAGCTCGCCTCAGACAGGGTTGCAGTTCTTC. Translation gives CASSSPQTGLQFF.